Sequencing of this T cell receptor beta chain was carried out in a study of T cells expressing NK-cell markers. Study conclusions and caveats: No clear determination of HCMV specificity was made for expanded NKG2C+ T cell clones.

TCRdb re-analyzed the 5' RACE reads; it lists each CDR3 protein once, without DNA. The table lists 440,000 or so distinct CDR3 sequences. Regarding this clonotype: The antigen is not known.

Germline CDR1 and CDR2: SGDLS and YYNGEE. This CDR3 contains 16 residues. Sequencing used blood T cells: a sorted CD56 or NKG2C T cell subset, CD4+ or CD8+ T cells, or bulk PBMC T cells (not recorded which). V gene TRBV9 combines with J gene TRBJ2-1; with no DNA, the TCRdb D assignment of TRBD2 cannot be verified. The receptor comes from a woman between 18 and 75 years old in good health. CDR3 in amino acids: CASMSSSGGAYNEQFF.